This TCR beta chain was identified in a study of blood T cells in healthy people across ages (dated by TCRdb to about 2015). Notes on the research overall: In model experiments, template switching captured about one uniquely barcoded TCR beta cDNA molecule for every two T cells. Using deep sequencing normalized with unique cDNA molecular identifiers, the study measured how TCR beta repertoire diversity changes with age. Two additional independent replicas of 1 million unique cDNA reads from the same blood draw were analyzed for two donors (one aged 18 to 30 and one aged 80 or older). Donors were grouped into four age groups: young (average 16 years), middle-aged (about 38), aged (approximately 67) and long-lived (over 80). Donors of different ages were randomly distributed across sequencing lanes to avoid experimental bias. The research as a whole found: The percentage of naive T cells measured by flow cytometry correlated strongly with observed TCR beta diversity. Compared with the aged group, more naive CD4+ T cells, fewer expanded clones and increased TCR diversity were shown by the long-lived group, suggesting age selection. Estimates of total diversity based on one million sequenced T cells were considered lower bounds and underestimates. Bulk unsorted PBMC profiling prevented conclusive comparison of naive and antigen-experienced compartments. Because donor CMV infection status was unknown, age-related changes in expanded clonotypes were potentially confounded. As age increased, observed TCR beta diversity per million T cells dropped in a roughly linear way, and a significant reduction was already evident by age 40.

Receptor amplification or capture employed 5' RACE. TCRdb lists the instrument as Illumina HiSeq 2500. A second PCR of roughly 6 to 11 cycles was performed with a sample-barcoded 5' primer and a J-beta primer mix. A unique molecular identifier was introduced onto each TCR beta cDNA molecule by a template-switch 5' adaptor carrying 12 random nucleotides. Each sample yielded at least 2.5 million CDR3-containing paired-end reads. First-strand cDNA synthesis was performed from all RNA using the Mint cDNA synthesis kit, with priming by a TRBC-specific oligonucleotide. Following uracil-DNA glycosylase treatment, all cDNA underwent a first 18-cycle PCR with the universal primers M1SS and BC2_uni_R. Regarding the original processing steps: Each sample was normalized by randomly selecting 1 million high-quality reads, each carrying a distinct molecular identifier. Instead of being binned into consensus sequences, reads with shared molecular identifiers were discarded. MiTCR, set to a Q25 quality threshold and the strictest error-elimination algorithm, was used for CDR3 identification, clonotype clustering and error correction. A nonparametric unseen species model with Euler transformation was used to estimate a lower bound on total TCR beta diversity. The public reads were quality trimmed at Q25 with fastp and then assembled into clones with MiXCR by TCRdb, keeping productive beta chains. Rows matching on CDR3 protein sequence are summarized as one entry with the most common DNA and genes. The V and J calls follow TCRdb's processing rather than the paper's. The sample table records about 1.4 million distinct CDR3 sequences; around 59% of these occur just once. Approximately 7% of the sample is taken by the ten largest.

Details on this clonotype: The antigen it binds to is not known. No much larger clonotype is one base removed from it; base qualities were not supplied.

Donors were 35 to 40 systemically healthy Caucasian individuals from Russia aged roughly 6 to 95 years. Around 10 milliliters of peripheral blood were drawn from each donor into EDTA-treated Vacutainer tubes. Ficoll-Paque density-gradient centrifugation was used to isolate PBMCs, with at least 7 million per sample. Total RNA, at least 6 micrograms per sample, was extracted from PBMCs with Trizol reagent. For every donor, flow cytometry on a PBMC aliquot measured the percentage of naive CD45RAhigh/CD27high T cells. The germline V gene encodes CDR1 SGHRS and CDR2 YFSETQ. The CDR3 covers 16 residues, taking in both the cysteine and the phenylalanine. Only the CDR3 DNA is retained, 48 bases long and in frame from the first base. V sheds 4 bases and J sheds 0 bases, leaving 14 bases between their ends.

The chain employs TRBV5-1 and TRBJ2-4; there is no confident call for the D gene. The sequence derives from a man between 18 and 29 years old in good health. The sequencing sample was made of blood. The CDR3: CASSLRSRLAKNIQYF. The nucleotides read TGCGCCAGCAGCCTACGATCGAGACTAGCCAAAAACATTCAGTACTTC.